This T cell receptor (beta chain) was sequenced for a study of blood T cell repertoires in COVID-19 (dated by TCRdb to between 2020 and 2021). About the investigation overall: Samples from collaborators originated in the United States, Italy and Spain and spanned both the acute and convalescent phases of COVID-19. The prospective study material was composed of cDNA or gDNA derived from T cells, B-cell-depleted T cells, or PBMCs. The sample metadata nearly always contained a de-identified subject ID, COVID-19 status, age in years and sex. Samples were obtained from the ongoing ImmuneRACE study (first 160 participants) and from 1,254 subjects provided by 6 global collaborators. The dataset comprised deeply sampled blood TCRbeta repertoires from subjects exposed to, actively infected with, or recovered from COVID-19. HLA class I and class II types, where available, came from metadata supplied by the sample provider rather than from assay-based typing. The repertoires were released in a freely available public database meant as a resource for research on the immune response to SARS-CoV-2.

Each collaborating institution followed its own protocols to collect whole blood in K2EDTA tubes. Collaborator samples were shipped for TCRbeta analysis as frozen whole blood, isolated PBMCs, or DNA extracted from either sample type. Study-wide conclusions, independent of this receptor: Clinical and demographic metadata were provided uncurated, with the amount varying by source and participant.

On this clone itself: Its antigen has not been determined. No clone much larger than this one lies a single base away; base qualities are absent.

Germline trimming amounts to 3 bases on V and 2 bases on J, with 2 as the count of junction bases outside the gene matches. Reading from cysteine to phenylalanine, the CDR3 counts 15 amino acids. Only the CDR3 part of the read is kept: 45 bases, read in frame from the first base. CDR1 and CDR2, per the germline V gene, are SGHDT and YYEEEE. TCRbeta CDR3 regions were amplified from genomic DNA using the immunoSEQ Assay, a bias-controlled multiplex PCR. In the authors' own workflow: The number of nucleated cells in each sample was estimated by amplification of reference gene primers within the assay. To quantify the absolute abundance of each unique TCRbeta CDR3 rearrangement, sequence reads were collapsed and filtered. For each sample, productive Simpson clonality was calculated by taking the square root of Simpson's diversity index across productive rearrangements. TCRdb retrieved this table from immuneACCESS and kept in-frame rearrangements only. Not all clones are present; in checked studies, unresolved V genes account for under half, and no reason is known for the remainder. The DNA was the basis for D and trimming; V, J and clone size are from that table. This sample holds about 150,000 clones; 84% were observed only once. The ten largest clones represent less than 2.5% of the sample.

The receptor was derived from a man between 65 and 80 years old with acute or convalescent COVID-19. What was sequenced was peripheral blood. This receptor chain uses TRBV5-6 and TRBJ2-6, with 7 bases matching TRBD1. The DNA sequence is given as TGTGCCAGCAGCTCGACAGGGACTGGGGCCAACGTCCTGACTTTC. It codes for CASSSTGTGANVLTF.